This entry is about one TCR beta chain. The sample comes from a study of Ad26.COV2.S vaccination and SARS-CoV-2 variants. Treatment: 15 to 20 received Ad26.COV2.S at low or high dose, single or two shots; roughly five received placebo; per-sample allocation not given. Sampling was done on day 63 after the first vaccine or placebo injection. Assay: immunoSEQ multiplex PCR; the TCRdb copy retains only in-frame clones and omits some. The data hold about 680,000 clones, with more than 80% observed a single time. The source was peripheral blood, collected in a trial of Ad26.COV2.S vaccine versus placebo. This sequence originates from a person aged 18-65 years who received the Ad26.COV2.S COVID-19 vaccine or a placebo.

The CDR3 reads CASSHLARASGTYNEQFF. Here the CDR3 DNA reads TGTGCCAGCAGCCATTTAGCCCGGGCTAGCGGAACCTACAATGAGCAGTTCTTC. This chain links TRBV14 with TRBJ2-1, with TRBD2 matching over 7 bases. The CDR3 has 18 amino acids. The V segment lost 3 bases and the J segment 2 bases; nucleotides outside the gene matches: 13. Germline CDR1 reads SGHDN; CDR2 reads FVKESK.